What follows are 8 T cell receptor beta chains derived from one specimen sequenced in a study of Graves' ophthalmopathy and Graves' hyperthyroidism listed by TCRdb under 2018. Sequenced on an Illumina HiSeq 2000. For repertoire sequencing, TCR beta CDR3 regions were amplified from RNA transcripts. The first round was an RT-PCR using HTBI primers with the Qiagen OneStep RT-PCR kit, and this first round was followed by a second-round multiplex PCR, then size selection and purification. TCRdb reran the public reads through fastp at Q25 and MiXCR, keeping productive beta chains. Identical CDR3 protein sequences are pooled into one entry, listed with their most common genes and DNA. The sample table records 500,000 to 700,000 distinct CDR3 sequences; less than 40% of these occur just once. The ten biggest clones cover less than 4.5% of the sample. The sample taken for sequencing was peripheral blood or thyroid tissue (not recorded which). These receptors all come from an adult man with Graves' hyperthyroidism.

The gene calls are TRBV2 and TRBJ2-3, with D uncertain. With 11 bases removed from V and 0 bases from J, the gap between germline ends came to 12 bases. The CDR3 has 13 residues. Germline CDR1 and CDR2: SNHLY and FYNNEI. CDR3: CADADSSTDTQYF. CDR3 in DNA: TGTGCCGATGCAGACTCTAGCACAGATACGCAGTATTTT. The full variable domain, with the rest looked up from reference TRBV2 and TRBJ2-3, is EPEVTQTPSHQVTQMGQEVILRCVPISNHLYFYWYRQILGQKVEFLVSFYNNEISEKSEIFDDQFSVERPDGSNFTLKIRSTKLEDSAMYFCADADSSTDTQYFGPGTRLTVL.

This clonotype has a handful of counts. The gene calls are TRBV28 and TRBJ1-1, with D unresolved. This CDR3 contains 12 residues. Trimming shortened V by 2 bases and J by 7 bases, and 8 bases separated the two germline ends. Germline CDR1 reads MDHEN; CDR2 reads SYDVKM. CDR3 loop: CASSLQTSEAFF. Written as DNA, the CDR3 is TGTGCCAGCAGTTTACAGACAAGTGAAGCTTTCTTT.

Many counts were recorded for this clonotype. This rearrangement joins TRBV6-4 to TRBJ1-1; no definite D call. The CDR3 sequence is 13 residues long. From germline, CDR1 is MRHNA and CDR2 SNTAGT. Trimming took 4 bases from V and 1 from J, leaving 7 bases between them. The CDR3 loop is CASSVKENTEAFF. The CDR3 DNA follows: TGTGCCAGCAGTGTGAAAGAGAACACTGAAGCTTTCTTT.

The gene calls are TRBV15 and TRBJ2-3; D gene uncertain. The CDR3 extends over 14 amino acids. Germline V gives CDR1 LNHNV, CDR2 YYDKDF (reference sequence). Trimming shortened V by 4 bases and J by 11 bases, and 19 bases separated the two germline ends. CDR3 DNA: TGTGCCACCAGCACTGGCGGATCCTACAATGAGCAGTATTTT. It is translated as CATSTGGSYNEQYF.

As for this clonotype: This clone may be a read error of a much larger clone one base away. This chain uses TRBV3-1 with TRBJ1-1; TRBD1 matches 7 bases. Germline V gene data show CDR1 as LGHDT and CDR2 as YNNKEL (reference sequence). This CDR3 comprises 14 residues. The CDR3 coding sequence is TGTGTCAGCAGCCAGGGGGTAGGGCAGGGCGAAGCTTTCTTT. Its protein is CVSSQGVGQGEAFF. Supplemented by reference TRBV3-1 and TRBJ1-1, the full variable domain reads DTAVSQTPKYLVTQMGNDKSIKCEQNLGHDTMYWYKQDSKKFLKIMFSYNNKELIINETVPNRFSPKSPDKAHLNLHINSLELGDSAVYFCVSSQGVGQGEAFFGQGTRLTVV.

The table lists this clonotype with many counts. The chain combines TRBV6-5 with TRBJ1-1; TRBD1 is a possible D gene (6 bases). The CDR3 is made up of 14 amino acids. Germline values: CDR1 MNHEY, CDR2 SVGAGI. The V and J ends lost 2 bases and 11 bases respectively, with 18 bases between them. The CDR3, as DNA: TGTGCCAGCAGTTACGCGAACACAGGGCGAGGTGCTTTCTTT. It translates to CASSYANTGRGAFF.

CDR3 protein: CASSFRDRGLQPQYF. The CDR3 DNA reads as TGTGCCAGCAGCTTCCGGGACAGGGGGCTTCAGCCCCAGTACTTC. The chain has TRBV7-9 and TRBJ2-5; TRBD1 aligns across 12 bases. Looked up from germline, CDR1 is SEHNR and CDR2 is FQNEAQ (reference sequence). The CDR3 runs to 15 residues. Losses at the gene ends were 3 bases for V and 9 bases for J; bases not matched to a gene: 8.

This clonotype was seen many times. V gene TRBV4-2 combines with J gene TRBJ2-7, with D maybe TRBD2 (6 bases). V lost 0 bases and J lost 4, with 16 bases in between. Germline V gene lookup returns CDR1 LGHNA and CDR2 YNFKEQ. This CDR3 region has 16 residues. CDR3 in DNA: TGTGCCAGCAGCCAAGAAGCTGGTCTAGCGTGGTACGAGCAGTACTTC. Translated: CASSQEAGLAWYEQYF.